The TCR beta chain described here comes from a study of CD4+ T cells in melanoma. Generated by immunoSEQ multiplex PCR, the TCRdb table keeps only in-frame clones and is missing some. The profile covers about 50,000 clones, with approximately 89% appearing a single time and 12% taken by the ten largest. Trimming removed 1 base at V and 8 bases at J, with 11 bases between. Germline CDR1 and CDR2: LGHNA and YNFKEQ. CDR3 length equals 13 residues. V and J are TRBV4-2 and TRBJ1-2; D is undetermined. This TCR came from a human donor with melanoma. Sequencing was done on a sample of peripheral blood. CDR3 nucleotides: TGTGCCAGCAGCCAAGCGGTTGGTGGCGGCTACACCTTC. Translated: CASSQAVGGGYTF.